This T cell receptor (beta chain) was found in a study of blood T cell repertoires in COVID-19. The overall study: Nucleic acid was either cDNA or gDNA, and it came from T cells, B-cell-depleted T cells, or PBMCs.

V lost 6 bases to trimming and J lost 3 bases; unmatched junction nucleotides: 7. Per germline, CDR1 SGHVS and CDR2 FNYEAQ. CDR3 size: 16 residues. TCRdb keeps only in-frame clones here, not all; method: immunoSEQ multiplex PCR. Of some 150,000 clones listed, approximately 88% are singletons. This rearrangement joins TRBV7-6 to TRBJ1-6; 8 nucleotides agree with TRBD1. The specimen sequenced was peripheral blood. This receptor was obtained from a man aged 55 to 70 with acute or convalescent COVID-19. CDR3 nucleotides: TGTGCCAGCAGACAGGGGGGGGACAGCTATAATTCACCCCTCCACTTT. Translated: CASRQGGDSYNSPLHF.